These T cell receptor beta chains were read from a single sample in a study of T-cell reconstitution after alpha-beta-depleted transplantation in children. TCRdb reprocessed the PCR reads via MiXCR and lists one record per CDR3 protein. The profile shows under 20,000 distinct CDR3 sequences, 10% to 15% of them singletons. The sample was PBMCs, mostly from graft donor cells, taken 60 days after TCRalphabeta/CD19-depleted stem cell transplant. The receptors come from a female patient aged 2-9 years who had a stem cell transplant for congenital amegakaryocytic thrombocytopenia, so the T cells may come from the graft donor. CDR3s include the opening cysteine and the closing phenylalanine or tryptophan. The D gene is left open where the match is weak. Part of the rows lack a size; the others show once, few, many or a class for expanded clones.

v_call: TRBV6-5; j_call: TRBJ2-3; d_call: TRBD2; clone_size: many; cdr3_aa: CASSGVAGATDTQYF; cdr3_nt: TGTGCCAGCAGTGGGGTAGCGGGAGCAACAGATACGCAGTATTTT
v_call: TRBV5-1; j_call: TRBJ2-1; d_call: .; clone_size: many; cdr3_aa: CASSLGSYNEQFF; cdr3_nt: TGCGCCAGCAGCCTTGGGTCGTACAATGAGCAGTTCTTC
v_call: TRBV10-3; j_call: TRBJ2-7; d_call: TRBD2; clone_size: few; cdr3_aa: CAISGGLAGPEGFYEQYF; cdr3_nt: TGTGCCATCAGTGGCGGGCTAGCGGGTCCGGAGGGGTTCTACGAGCAGTACTTC
v_call: TRBV7-8; j_call: TRBJ2-5; d_call: TRBD2; clone_size: many; cdr3_aa: CASSPLGGEHQETQYF; cdr3_nt: TGTGCCAGCAGCCCCTTGGGAGGGGAGCATCAAGAGACCCAGTACTTC
v_call: TRBV5-1; j_call: TRBJ1-1; d_call: .; clone_size: many; cdr3_aa: CASSLVNTEAFF; cdr3_nt: TGCGCCAGCAGCTTGGTGAACACTGAAGCTTTCTTT
v_call: TRBV19; j_call: TRBJ1-2; d_call: TRBD1; clone_size: few; cdr3_aa: CASRSTGGLNYGYTF; cdr3_nt: TGTGCCAGTAGGTCCACAGGGGGACTTAACTATGGCTACACCTTC
v_call: TRBV14; j_call: TRBJ2-1; d_call: TRBD2; clone_size: many; cdr3_aa: CASSRIKGIKREYNEQFF; cdr3_nt: TGTGCCAGCAGCCGCATCAAGGGGATCAAGCGGGAGTACAATGAGCAGTTCTTC
v_call: TRBV10-1; j_call: TRBJ2-7; d_call: .; clone_size: medium-sized; cdr3_aa: CASSEGAYEQYF; cdr3_nt: TGCGCCAGCAGTGAGGGGGCCTACGAGCAGTACTTC
v_call: TRBV7-9; j_call: TRBJ2-3; d_call: TRBD2; clone_size: few; cdr3_aa: CASRQLAGGTSDTQYF; cdr3_nt: TGTGCCAGCAGGCAATTAGCGGGAGGGACATCAGATACGCAGTATTTT
v_call: TRBV30; j_call: TRBJ1-2; d_call: TRBD1; clone_size: .; cdr3_aa: CAWNRTGNNYGYTF; cdr3_nt: TGTGCCTGGAACCGGACAGGGAATAACTATGGCTACACCTTC
v_call: TRBV14; j_call: TRBJ2-7; d_call: TRBD2; clone_size: few; cdr3_aa: CASSRRDYHPYEQYF; cdr3_nt: TGTGCCAGCAGCCGAAGGGACTACCACCCTTACGAGCAGTACTTC
v_call: TRBV11-3; j_call: TRBJ2-3; d_call: TRBD2; clone_size: .; cdr3_aa: CASRRRPGLTDTQYF; cdr3_nt: TGTGCCAGCAGACGCAGACCGGGACTAACAGATACGCAGTATTTT
v_call: TRBV6-1; j_call: TRBJ2-2; d_call: .; clone_size: .; cdr3_aa: CASSPLAGELFF; cdr3_nt: TGTGCCAGCAGTCCCTTGGCCGGGGAGCTGTTTTTT